These 18 T cell receptor beta chains share one sample of origin, sequenced in a study of blood T cell repertoires in COVID-19. Produced via immunoSEQ multiplex PCR; TCRdb's table is partial and in-frame only. This table holds some 150,000 clones, approximately 90% found once. Source material: PBMCs or T cells enriched from blood (not recorded which). Every receptor here comes from a woman in her twenties or thirties with acute COVID-19.

This chain joins TRBV15 and TRBJ1-4; 10 bases are a match to TRBD1. J gave up 8 bases and V 3 bases, and 6 bases lay outside the gene matches. The germline V gene encodes CDR1 LNHNV and CDR2 YYDKDF (reference sequence). The CDR3 is made up of 15 amino acids. CDR3 in amino acids: CATSSRQGAVEKLFF. The CDR3 DNA follows: TGTGCCACCAGCAGCAGACAGGGGGCTGTGGAAAAACTGTTTTTT.

This sequence joins TRBV5-1 and TRBJ1-2, with 7 bases matching TRBD1. Germline-derived CDR1 and CDR2 are SGHRS and YFSETQ. V shed 3 bases and J 8 bases; nucleotides not matched to a gene: 7. This CDR3 is 13 amino acids long. CDR3 amino acids: CASSSGQGEGYTF. For the CDR3, the DNA is TGCGCCAGCAGCTCTGGGCAGGGGGAGGGCTACACCTTC.

This chain uses TRBV19 with TRBJ1-2, with 9 bases aligning to TRBD1. CDR3 size: 15 residues. V dropped 6 bases and J dropped 4; count of bases not matched to a gene: 9. From germline, CDR1 is LNHDA and CDR2 SQIVND (reference sequence). The CDR3 DNA reads TGTGCCAGTAGCCTCACAGGGGGCGCCACCTATGGCTACACCTTC. This codes for CASSLTGGATYGYTF. Full variable domain (outside the CDR3, taken from reference TRBV19 and TRBJ1-2): DGGITQSPKYLFRKEGQNVTLSCEQNLNHDAMYWYRQDPGQGLRLIYYSQIVNDFQKGDIAEGYSVSREKKESFPLTVTSAQKNPTAFYLCASSLTGGATYGYTFGSGTRLTVV.

This chain uses TRBV18 with TRBJ1-1, with D uncertain. Trimming took 2 bases from V and 0 from J, leaving 7 bases between them. Per germline, CDR1 KGHSH and CDR2 LQKENI. This CDR3 comprises 14 residues. CDR3 loop: CASSPNRLNTEAFF. CDR3 nucleotides: TGTGCCAGCTCACCAAACAGACTGAACACTGAAGCTTTCTTT.

The gene calls are TRBV28 and TRBJ1-4; 7 nucleotides line up with TRBD1. The CDR3 is 16 residues long. Germline V gene sequence: CDR1 MDHEN, CDR2 SYDVKM. V trimming: 6 bases; J trimming: 8 bases; junction bases outside the gene matches: 15. The CDR3 sequence is CASSPAGQKRWEKLFF. The CDR3 nucleotides are TGTGCCAGCAGCCCTGCGGGACAGAAACGATGGGAAAAACTGTTTTTT.

The chain carries TRBV7-2 and TRBJ2-1; a weak D match, TRBD2 (5 bases). The germline gives CDR1 SGHTA, CDR2 FQGNSA. The CDR3 runs 14 residues. Trimming cost V 5 bases and J 6 bases, with 14 bases left between them. The CDR3 protein is CASSPQASPNEQFF. CDR3 nucleotide sequence: TGTGCCAGCAGCCCCCAGGCTAGCCCCAATGAGCAGTTCTTC.

The rearrangement uses TRBV30 and TRBJ1-2, with 7 positions matching TRBD1. With 2 bases clipped from V and 13 bases from J, the junction kept 7 bases outside the gene matches. The CDR3 contains 11 residues. Germline values: CDR1 GTSNPN, CDR2 SVGIG (reference sequence). The CDR3 region is CAWSLDRDLTF. The CDR3, as DNA: TGTGCCTGGAGTCTCGACAGGGATCTCACCTTC. The variable domain in full, completed from reference TRBV30 and TRBJ1-2, reads SQTIHQWPATLVQPVGSPLSLECTVEGTSNPNLYWYRQAAGRGLQLLFYSVGIGQISSEVPQNLSASRPQDRQFILSSKKLLLSDSGFYLCAWSLDRDLTFGSGTRLTVV.

The chain links TRBV27 to TRBJ2-7, with TRBD1 as a possible D gene (5 bases). The CDR3 consists of 11 residues. Per the germline V gene, CDR1 is MNHEY and CDR2 is SMNVEV (reference sequence). V was pared by 6 bases and J by 7 bases, with 10 bases between. CDR3 sequence (DNA): TGTGCCAGCAGCCCAGGGATTGAGCAGTACTTC. Translating gives CASSPGIEQYF.

The chain joins TRBV10-3 to TRBJ1-1; TRBD1 might be the D (5 bases). V shed 3 bases and J shed 2 bases, with 10 bases lying between them. Germline V lookup: CDR1 ENHRY, CDR2 SYGVKD. The length of the CDR3 is 14 residues. DNA of the CDR3: TGTGCCATCAGTGACTCCGGGGGTAACACTGAAGCTTTCTTT. Encoded protein: CAISDSGGNTEAFF.

The genes are TRBV6-5 and TRBJ2-3; possible D gene TRBD2, 6 bases. Germline lookup yields CDR1 MNHEY and CDR2 SVGAGI. The CDR3 has 12 amino acids. V was trimmed by 6 bases and J by 4 bases, leaving 8 bases between them. The CDR3 sequence is CASREGPDTQYF. Here the CDR3 DNA reads TGTGCCAGCAGGGAGGGGCCAGATACGCAGTATTTT.

V gene TRBV6-2 or TRBV6-3 combines with J gene TRBJ2-3, with D uncertain. With 4 bases removed from V and 5 bases from J, the gap between germline ends came to 7 bases. This CDR3 comprises 12 residues. Germline lookup yields CDR1 MNHEY and CDR2 SVGEGT. The CDR3 DNA sequence: TGTGCCAGCAGTTCATCGGGAGATACGCAGTATTTT. Translation gives CASSSSGDTQYF.

This chain connects TRBV4-1 to TRBJ1-2; possibly TRBD1 for D (5 bases). CDR3 length: 19 residues. The germline V gene encodes CDR1 MGHRA and CDR2 YSYEKL. Deletions cut 2 bases from V and 4 bases from J, with 26 bases between. The CDR3 region has the DNA TGCGCCAGCAGCCAACCACTACGCAGATCGGACCCCGGGGGCTATGGCTACACCTTC. Residues: CASSQPLRRSDPGGYGYTF.

The chain is built from TRBV6-5 and TRBJ2-6; maybe TRBD1 (6 bases). Trimming removed 2 bases from V and 2 bases from J, with 7 bases in between. The CDR3 is 15 residues long. The germline V gene encodes CDR1 MNHEY and CDR2 SVGAGI. In DNA form, the CDR3 reads TGTGCCAGCAGTTACGAGGGGGCTGGGGCCAACGTCCTGACTTTC. Its translation is CASSYEGAGANVLTF.

V and J are TRBV7-4 and TRBJ2-3; TRBD1 might be the D (6 bases). The CDR3 runs 15 residues. Germline values: CDR1 SGHVT, CDR2 SQSDAQ. V shed 3 bases and J shed 5 bases, with 15 bases lying between them. CDR3 coding DNA: TGTGCCAGCAGCTTGACAGGTCCAAAAAAAGATACGCAGTATTTT. It translates to CASSLTGPKKDTQYF.

This rearrangement joins TRBV24-1 to TRBJ2-2; 11 bases map to TRBD2. This CDR3 is built from 14 residues. V was pared by 5 bases and J by 6 bases, with 1 base of the junction left unmatched. Germline CDR1 KGHDR, CDR2 SFDVKD. In nucleotides, the CDR3 is TGTGCCACCAGTGGGGGACTAGCGGCCGGGGAGCTGTTTTTT. It codes for CATSGGLAAGELFF.

The CDR3 DNA reads TGTGCCAGCAGCTTTGGGGAGTATAGCAATCAGCCCCAGCATTTT. Translation gives CASSFGEYSNQPQHF. This chain uses TRBV7-2 with TRBJ1-5; D uncertain. The germline CDR1 and CDR2 sequences are SGHTA and FQGNSA. With 3 bases removed from V and 0 bases from J, the gap between germline ends came to 9 bases. The CDR3 consists of 15 residues.

The V call is TRBV3-1 (or the pseudogene TRBV3-2), the J call TRBJ2-1; the D gene is possibly TRBD1 (5 bases). Germline V gives CDR1 LGHDT, CDR2 YNNKEL (reference sequence). The CDR3 is 17 residues long. V lost 0 bases and J 5 bases, leaving 17 bases between the germline ends. CDR3 amino acids: CASSQDVRVKTHNEQFF. CDR3 DNA: TGTGCCAGCAGCCAAGATGTCAGGGTGAAGACCCACAATGAGCAGTTCTTC.

The genes are TRBV5-5 and TRBJ2-3; tentatively, D is TRBD1 (6 bases). CDR1 SGHKS and CDR2 YYEKEE come from the germline V gene (reference sequence). Trimming left V 7 bases short and J 4 bases short, with 13 bases between. This CDR3 has 13 amino acids. CDR3 sequence (DNA): TGTGCCAGCTGGTTCGAGGGGGCAGATACGCAGTATTTT. Translating gives CASWFEGADTQYF.